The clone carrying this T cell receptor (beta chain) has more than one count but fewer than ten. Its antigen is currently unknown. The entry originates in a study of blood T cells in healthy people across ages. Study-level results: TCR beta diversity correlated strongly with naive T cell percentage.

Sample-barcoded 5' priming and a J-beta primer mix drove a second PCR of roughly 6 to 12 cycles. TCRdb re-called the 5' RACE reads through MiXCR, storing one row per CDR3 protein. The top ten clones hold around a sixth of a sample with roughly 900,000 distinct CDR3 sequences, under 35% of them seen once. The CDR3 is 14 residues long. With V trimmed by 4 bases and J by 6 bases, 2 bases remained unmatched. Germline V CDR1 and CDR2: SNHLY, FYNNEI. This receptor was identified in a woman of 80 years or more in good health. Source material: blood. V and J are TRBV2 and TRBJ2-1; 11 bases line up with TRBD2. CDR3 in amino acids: CASSGLAGRNEQFF. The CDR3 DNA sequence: TGTGCCAGCAGTGGACTAGCGGGACGCAATGAGCAGTTCTTC. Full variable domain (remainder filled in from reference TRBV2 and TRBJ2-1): EPEVTQTPSHQVTQMGQEVILRCVPISNHLYFYWYRQILGQKVEFLVSFYNNEISEKSEIFDDQFSVERPDGSNFTLKIRSTKLEDSAMYFCASSGLAGRNEQFFGPGTRLTVL.